The entry below gives a single TCR beta chain sequence along with its context. Its antigen is undetermined. The sample is drawn from a study of beta chain features in type 1 diabetes. Study-wide context: Patients and healthy donors were similar in age, gender and cell yields. Findings of the study overall: Whether TCRB rearrangement is influenced by HLA type went unresolved here. Among type 1 diabetes patients, VDJ junctions had fewer insertions and more deletions. The naive, central memory and Treg TCRB repertoires of patients appeared to be more similar to one another than those of healthy donors. Moderately but significantly shorter TCRB CDR3s were found in Type 1 diabetes patients in all four CD4+ subsets.

Trimming stripped 2 bases from V and 12 bases from J, with 8 bases between. CDR1 SGHTA and CDR2 FQGNSA come from the germline V gene. The CDR3 sequence is 12 residues long. The isolated RNA, all of it, was reverse transcribed, so expressed TCRB transcripts were what got sequenced. Only in-frame clones appear in the TCRdb table, and some are missing; sequencing was by immunoSEQ multiplex PCR. The sample has 680,000 or so clones, roughly an eighth seen once. The sequence was collected from a man between 18 and 35 years old with type 1 diabetes. This sequence joins TRBV7-2 and TRBJ2-6, with D possibly matching TRBD2 (6 bases). Input material: naive CD4+ T cells from blood. The CDR3, as DNA: TGTGCCAGCAGCTTATGGGGGGTCGTCCTGACTTTC. Translated, it gives CASSLWGVVLTF.